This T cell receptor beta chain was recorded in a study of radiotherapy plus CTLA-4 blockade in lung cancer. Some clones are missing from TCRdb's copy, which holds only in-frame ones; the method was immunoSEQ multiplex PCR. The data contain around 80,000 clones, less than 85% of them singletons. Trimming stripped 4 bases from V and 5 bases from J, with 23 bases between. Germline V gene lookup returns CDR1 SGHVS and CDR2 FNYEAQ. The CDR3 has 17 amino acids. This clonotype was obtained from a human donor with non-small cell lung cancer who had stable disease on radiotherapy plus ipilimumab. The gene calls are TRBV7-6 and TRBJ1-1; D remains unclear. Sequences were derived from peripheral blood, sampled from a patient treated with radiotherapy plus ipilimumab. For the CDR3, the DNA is TGTGCCAGCAGCTCCCCTTCGGGCCCCCCCGGTTCGACTGAAGCTTTCTTT. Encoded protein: CASSSPSGPPGSTEAFF.